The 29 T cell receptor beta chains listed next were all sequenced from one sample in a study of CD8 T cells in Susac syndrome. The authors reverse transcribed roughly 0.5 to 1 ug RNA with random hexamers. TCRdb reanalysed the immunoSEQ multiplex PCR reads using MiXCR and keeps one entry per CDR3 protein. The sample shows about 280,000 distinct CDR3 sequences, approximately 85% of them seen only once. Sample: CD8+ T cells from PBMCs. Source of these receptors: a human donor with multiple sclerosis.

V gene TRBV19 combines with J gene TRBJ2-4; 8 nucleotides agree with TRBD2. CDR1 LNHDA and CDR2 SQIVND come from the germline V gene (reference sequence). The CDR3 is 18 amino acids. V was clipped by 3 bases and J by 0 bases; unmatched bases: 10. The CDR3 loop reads CASSIDAGGGLAKNIQYF. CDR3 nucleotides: TGTGCCAGTAGTATTGATGCGGGAGGCGGACTAGCCAAAAACATTCAGTACTTC.

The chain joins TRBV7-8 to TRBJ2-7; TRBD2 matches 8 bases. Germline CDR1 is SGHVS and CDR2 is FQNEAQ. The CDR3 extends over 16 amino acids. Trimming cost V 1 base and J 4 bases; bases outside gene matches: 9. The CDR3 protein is CASSLVGRGILYEQYF. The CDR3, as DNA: TGTGCCAGCAGCTTAGTCGGGAGGGGAATATTGTACGAGCAGTACTTC.

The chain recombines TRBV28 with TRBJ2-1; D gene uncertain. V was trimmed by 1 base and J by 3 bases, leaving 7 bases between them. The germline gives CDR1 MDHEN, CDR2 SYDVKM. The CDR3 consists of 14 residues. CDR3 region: CASSLFPGYNEQFF. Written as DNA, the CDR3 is TGTGCCAGCAGTTTATTTCCGGGCTACAATGAGCAGTTCTTC.

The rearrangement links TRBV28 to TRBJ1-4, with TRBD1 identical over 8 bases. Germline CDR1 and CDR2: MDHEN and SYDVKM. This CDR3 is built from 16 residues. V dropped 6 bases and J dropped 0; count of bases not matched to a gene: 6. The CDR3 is CASRNRDRTTNEKLFF. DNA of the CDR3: TGTGCCAGCAGGAACCGGGACAGGACAACTAATGAAAAACTGTTTTTT.

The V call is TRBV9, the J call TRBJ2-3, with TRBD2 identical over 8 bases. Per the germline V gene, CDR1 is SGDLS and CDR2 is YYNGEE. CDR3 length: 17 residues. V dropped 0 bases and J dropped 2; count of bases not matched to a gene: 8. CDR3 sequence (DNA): TGTGCCAGCAGCGTAGCTACCCAGCGGGGGCCCACAGATACGCAGTATTTT. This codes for CASSVATQRGPTDTQYF.

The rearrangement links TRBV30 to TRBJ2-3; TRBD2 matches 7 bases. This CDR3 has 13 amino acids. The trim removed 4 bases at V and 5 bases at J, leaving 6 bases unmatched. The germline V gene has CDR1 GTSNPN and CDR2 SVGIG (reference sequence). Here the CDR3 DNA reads TGTGCCTGGACGACTAGCCGGTTAGATACGCAGTATTTT. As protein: CAWTTSRLDTQYF.

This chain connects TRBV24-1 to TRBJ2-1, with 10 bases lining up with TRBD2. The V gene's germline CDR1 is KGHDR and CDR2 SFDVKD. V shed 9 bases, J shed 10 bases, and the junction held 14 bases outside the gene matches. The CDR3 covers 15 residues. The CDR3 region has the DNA TGTGCCACCCGACCCCGGCTAGCGGGAGAGAGGGAGCAGTTCTTC. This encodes CATRPRLAGEREQFF.

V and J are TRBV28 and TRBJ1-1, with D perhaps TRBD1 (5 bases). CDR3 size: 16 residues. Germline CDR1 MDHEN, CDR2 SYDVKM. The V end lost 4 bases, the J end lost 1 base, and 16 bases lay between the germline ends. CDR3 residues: CASSWTLIGGNTEAFF. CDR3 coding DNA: TGTGCCAGCAGTTGGACTCTCATCGGGGGGAACACTGAAGCTTTCTTT.

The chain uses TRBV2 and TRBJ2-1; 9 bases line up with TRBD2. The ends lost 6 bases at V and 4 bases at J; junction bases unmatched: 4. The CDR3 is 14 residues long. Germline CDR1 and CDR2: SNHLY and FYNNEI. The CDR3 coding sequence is TGTGCCAGCAGGGCGACTAGCGGATACAATGAGCAGTTCTTC. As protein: CASRATSGYNEQFF.

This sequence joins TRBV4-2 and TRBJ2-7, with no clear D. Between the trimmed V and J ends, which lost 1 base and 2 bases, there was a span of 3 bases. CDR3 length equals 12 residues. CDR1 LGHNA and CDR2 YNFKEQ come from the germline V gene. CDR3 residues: CASSQGAYEQYF. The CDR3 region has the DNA TGTGCCAGCAGCCAAGGTGCCTACGAGCAGTACTTC.

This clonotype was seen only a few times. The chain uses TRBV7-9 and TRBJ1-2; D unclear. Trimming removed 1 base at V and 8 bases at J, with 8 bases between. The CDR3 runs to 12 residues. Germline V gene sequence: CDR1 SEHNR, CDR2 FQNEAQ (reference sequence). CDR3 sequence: CASSLGVRGYTF. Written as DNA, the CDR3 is TGTGCCAGCAGCTTAGGAGTTAGGGGCTACACCTTC.

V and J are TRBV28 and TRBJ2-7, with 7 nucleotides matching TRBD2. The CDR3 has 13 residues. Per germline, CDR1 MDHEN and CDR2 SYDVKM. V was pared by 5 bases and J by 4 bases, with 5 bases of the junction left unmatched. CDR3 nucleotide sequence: TGTGCCAGCAGTCTTAGCGGGTGGTACGAGCAGTACTTC. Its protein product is CASSLSGWYEQYF.

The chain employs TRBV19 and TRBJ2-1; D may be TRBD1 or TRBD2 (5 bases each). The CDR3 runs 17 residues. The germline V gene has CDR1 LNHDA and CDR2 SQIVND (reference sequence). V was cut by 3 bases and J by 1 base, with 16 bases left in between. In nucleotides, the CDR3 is TGTGCCAGTAGTATCAAAAGAGGGGCGCGGTCCTACAATGAGCAGTTCTTC. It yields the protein CASSIKRGARSYNEQFF.

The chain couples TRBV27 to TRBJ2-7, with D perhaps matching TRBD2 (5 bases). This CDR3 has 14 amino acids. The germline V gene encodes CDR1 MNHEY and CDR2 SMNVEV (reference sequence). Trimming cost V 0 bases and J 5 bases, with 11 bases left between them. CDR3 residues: CASSLSAAGNEQYF. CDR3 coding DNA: TGTGCCAGCAGTTTATCGGCAGCCGGGAACGAGCAGTACTTC.

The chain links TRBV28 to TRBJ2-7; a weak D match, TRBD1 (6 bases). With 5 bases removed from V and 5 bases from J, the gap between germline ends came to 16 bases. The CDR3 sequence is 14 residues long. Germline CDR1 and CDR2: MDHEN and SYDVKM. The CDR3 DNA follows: TGTGCCAGCAGTATCTGGACAGTGGAAAACGAGCAGTACTTC. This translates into CASSIWTVENEQYF.

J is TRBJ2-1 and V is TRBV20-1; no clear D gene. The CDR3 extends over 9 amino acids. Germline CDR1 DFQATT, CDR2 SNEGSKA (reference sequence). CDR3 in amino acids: CSASVEQFF. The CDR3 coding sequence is TGCAGCGCCTCGGTTGAGCAGTTCTTC.

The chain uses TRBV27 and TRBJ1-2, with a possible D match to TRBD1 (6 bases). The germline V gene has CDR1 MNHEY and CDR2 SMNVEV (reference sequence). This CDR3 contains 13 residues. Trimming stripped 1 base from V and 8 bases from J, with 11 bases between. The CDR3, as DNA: TGTGCCAGCAGTTTATTACAGGGCGGGGGCTACACCTTC. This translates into CASSLLQGGGYTF.

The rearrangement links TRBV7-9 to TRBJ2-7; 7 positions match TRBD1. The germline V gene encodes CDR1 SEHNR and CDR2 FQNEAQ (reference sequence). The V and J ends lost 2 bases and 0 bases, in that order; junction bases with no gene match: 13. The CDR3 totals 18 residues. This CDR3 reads CASSLPVETGPYSYEQYF. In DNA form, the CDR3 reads TGTGCCAGCAGCTTACCCGTCGAGACAGGGCCCTACTCCTACGAGCAGTACTTC.

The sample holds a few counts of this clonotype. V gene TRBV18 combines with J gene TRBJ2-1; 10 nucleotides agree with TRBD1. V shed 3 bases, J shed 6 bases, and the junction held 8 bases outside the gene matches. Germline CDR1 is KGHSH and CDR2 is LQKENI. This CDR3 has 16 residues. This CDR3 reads CASSPSPGQGPNEQFF. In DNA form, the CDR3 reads TGTGCCAGCTCACCCAGCCCGGGACAGGGGCCCAATGAGCAGTTCTTC.

The DNA of the CDR3 is TGTGCCAGCAGTTACTCGTCGACCGGGGAGCTGTTTTTT. Translating it yields CASSYSSTGELFF. The chain joins TRBV6-5 to TRBJ2-2; D call uncertain. The length of the CDR3 is 13 residues. Germline CDR1 and CDR2: MNHEY and SVGAGI. The V end lost 0 bases, the J end lost 5 bases, and 4 bases lay between the germline ends.

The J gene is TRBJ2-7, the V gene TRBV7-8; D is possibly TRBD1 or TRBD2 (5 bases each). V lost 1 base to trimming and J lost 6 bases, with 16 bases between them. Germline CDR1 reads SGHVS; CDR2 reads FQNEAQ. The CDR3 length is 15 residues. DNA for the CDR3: TGTGCCAGCAGCTTAGTCGCAGGGAGCGTCTCCGAGCAGTACTTC. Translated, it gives CASSLVAGSVSEQYF.

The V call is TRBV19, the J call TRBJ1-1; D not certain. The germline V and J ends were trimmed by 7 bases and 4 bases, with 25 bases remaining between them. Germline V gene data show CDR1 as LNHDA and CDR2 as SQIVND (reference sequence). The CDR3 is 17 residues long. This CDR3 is CASMGRPVIGSGTEAFF. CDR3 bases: TGTGCCAGTATGGGCCGTCCTGTAATCGGGTCGGGCACTGAAGCTTTCTTT.

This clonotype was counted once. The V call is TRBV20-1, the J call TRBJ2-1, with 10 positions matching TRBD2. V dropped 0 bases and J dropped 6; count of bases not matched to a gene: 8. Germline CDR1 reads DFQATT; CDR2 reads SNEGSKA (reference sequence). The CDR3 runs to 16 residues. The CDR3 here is CSARDSGRTLPNEQFF. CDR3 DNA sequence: TGCAGTGCTAGAGATAGCGGGAGGACTTTACCCAATGAGCAGTTCTTC.

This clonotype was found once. DNA of the CDR3: TGTGCCAGCAGCCTTACCGGGGGGGAACCTTTAACTGAAGCTTTCTTT. Protein product: CASSLTGGEPLTEAFF. The chain has TRBV14 and TRBJ1-1; D possibly corresponds to TRBD1 (5 bases). Germline V gives CDR1 SGHDN, CDR2 FVKESK. Trimming took 4 bases from V and 5 from J, leaving 20 bases between them. The CDR3 spans 16 residues.

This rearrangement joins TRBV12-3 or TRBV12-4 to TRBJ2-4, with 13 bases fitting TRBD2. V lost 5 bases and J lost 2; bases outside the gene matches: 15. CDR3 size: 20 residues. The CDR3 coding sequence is TGTGCCAGCAGTCTTTCTTCACTAGCGGGAGGGCCGTGGTCCAAAAACATTCAGTACTTC. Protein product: CASSLSSLAGGPWSKNIQYF.

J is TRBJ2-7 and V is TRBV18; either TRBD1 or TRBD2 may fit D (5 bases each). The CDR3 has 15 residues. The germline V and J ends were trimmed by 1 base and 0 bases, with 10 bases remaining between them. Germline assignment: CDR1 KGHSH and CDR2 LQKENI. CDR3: CASSPRGASSYEQYF. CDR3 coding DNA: TGTGCCAGCTCACCACGAGGGGCCAGCTCCTACGAGCAGTACTTC.

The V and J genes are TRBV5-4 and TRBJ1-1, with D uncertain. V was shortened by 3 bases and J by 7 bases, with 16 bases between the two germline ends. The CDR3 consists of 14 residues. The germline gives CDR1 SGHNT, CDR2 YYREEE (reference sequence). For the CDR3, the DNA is TGTGCCAGCAGCTACCCTACCCGACGGGATGAAGCTTTCTTT. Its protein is CASSYPTRRDEAFF.

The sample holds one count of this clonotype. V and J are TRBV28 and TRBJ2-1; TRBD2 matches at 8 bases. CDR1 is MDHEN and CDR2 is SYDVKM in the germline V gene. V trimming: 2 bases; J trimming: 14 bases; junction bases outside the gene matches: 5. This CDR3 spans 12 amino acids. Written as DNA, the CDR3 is TGTGCCAGCAGTTTAATAGGGACTAGTGAGTTCTTC. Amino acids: CASSLIGTSEFF.

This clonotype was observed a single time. Here the CDR3 reads CASSLRDGGAWNEQFF. The CDR3 nucleotides read TGTGCCAGCAGTTTGAGGGACGGAGGGGCCTGGAATGAGCAGTTCTTC. This chain links TRBV27 with TRBJ2-1; D is perhaps TRBD2 (6 bases). Trimming cost V 3 bases and J 7 bases, with 19 bases left between them. CDR1 and CDR2 from the germline V gene are MNHEY and SMNVEV (reference sequence). There are 16 residues in the CDR3.